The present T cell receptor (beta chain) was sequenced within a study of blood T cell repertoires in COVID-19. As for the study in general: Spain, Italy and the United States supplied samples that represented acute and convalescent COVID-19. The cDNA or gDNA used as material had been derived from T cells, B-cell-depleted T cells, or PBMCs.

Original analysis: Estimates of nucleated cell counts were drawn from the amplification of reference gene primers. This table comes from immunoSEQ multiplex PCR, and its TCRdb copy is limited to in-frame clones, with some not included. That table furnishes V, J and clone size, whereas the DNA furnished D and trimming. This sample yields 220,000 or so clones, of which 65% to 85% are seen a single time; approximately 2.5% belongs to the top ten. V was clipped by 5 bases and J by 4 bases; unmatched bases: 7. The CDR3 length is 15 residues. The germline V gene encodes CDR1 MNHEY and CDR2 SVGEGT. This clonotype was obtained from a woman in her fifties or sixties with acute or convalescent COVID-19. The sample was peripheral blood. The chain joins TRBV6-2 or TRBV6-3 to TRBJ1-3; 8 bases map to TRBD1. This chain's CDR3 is CASSDPTGDGNTIYF. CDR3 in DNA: TGTGCCAGCAGTGACCCGACAGGGGACGGAAACACCATATATTTT.